The 30 T cell receptor beta chains in this list originate from one sample, sequenced in a study of OX40 agonist ivuxolimab in advanced cancers. Generated by immunoSEQ multiplex PCR, the TCRdb table keeps only in-frame clones and is missing some. The sample holds 60,000 or so clones, more than 65% seen once. This material consisted of CD4+ or CD8+ T cells sorted from blood, taken in a trial of the OX40 agonist ivuxolimab. Receptor source: an adult with an advanced solid tumor such as melanoma, head and neck, liver or kidney cancer.

The chain is built from TRBV19 and TRBJ1-1; 9 bases match TRBD1. V was pared by 8 bases and J by 5 bases, with 9 bases of the junction left unmatched. Per the germline V gene, CDR1 is LNHDA and CDR2 is SQIVND (reference sequence). CDR3 length equals 14 residues. The CDR3 region is CASEFGTGRTEAFF. CDR3 DNA: TGTGCCAGTGAATTTGGGACAGGGAGAACTGAAGCTTTCTTT.

The chain carries TRBV6-6 and TRBJ2-3; 7 bases are shared with TRBD2. After removal of 0 bases from V and 1 base from J, the junction contained 4 bases not matched to a gene. Germline values: CDR1 MNHNY, CDR2 SVGAGI (reference sequence). The CDR3 is 16 residues long. The CDR3 protein is CASSYSGGTRTDTQYF. DNA of the CDR3: TGTGCCAGCAGTTACTCCGGGGGGACCCGCACAGATACGCAGTATTTT.

This clone was detected a few times. This rearrangement joins TRBV11-3 to TRBJ2-7; D ambiguous. Germline V gene data show CDR1 as SGHNT and CDR2 as YENEEA. The V end was cut by 1 base, the J end by 2 bases, with 18 bases between. The CDR3 consists of 17 residues. The CDR3 DNA follows: TGTGCCAGCAGCTTAGTTGCAGTCCACATTACTACCTACGAGCAGTACTTC. Its protein is CASSLVAVHITTYEQYF. The whole variable domain, filled in from reference TRBV11-3 and TRBJ2-7, reads EAGVVQSPRYKIIEKKQPVAFWCNPISGHNTLYWYLQNLGQGPELLIRYENEEAVDDSQLPKDRFSAERLKGVDSTLKIQPAELGDSAVYLCASSLVAVHITTYEQYFGPGTRLTVT.

The chain employs TRBV5-1 and TRBJ2-3; possibly TRBD1 for D (6 bases). The germline V gene encodes CDR1 SGHRS and CDR2 YFSETQ. The CDR3 has 17 amino acids. V lost 0 bases, J lost 0 bases, and 14 bases lay in between. The CDR3 region is CASSLGVGTKSTDTQYF. DNA of the CDR3: TGCGCCAGCAGCTTGGGCGTCGGGACAAAAAGCACAGATACGCAGTATTTT.

The CDR3 loop is CASSRLGRPSLGASTGELFF. The CDR3 region has the DNA TGTGCCAGTAGTAGATTGGGCCGGCCATCCCTAGGGGCCTCCACCGGGGAGCTGTTTTTT. V and J are TRBV19 and TRBJ2-2, with D perhaps TRBD1 (5 bases). This CDR3 is built from 20 residues. CDR1 and CDR2 from the germline V gene are LNHDA and SQIVND (reference sequence). The germline V and J ends were trimmed by 4 bases and 4 bases, with 28 bases remaining between them.

CDR3 amino acids: CASSSQAKYGYTF. The CDR3 DNA is TGTGCCAGCAGTTCCCAGGCGAAGTATGGCTACACCTTC. The V gene is TRBV6-5, the J gene TRBJ1-2, with D unclear. Looked up from germline, CDR1 is MNHEY and CDR2 is SVGAGI. CDR3 size: 13 residues. Trimming pared 4 bases from V and 5 bases from J, leaving 11 bases between.

The CDR3 spells CASSPRGGSGQPQHF. The CDR3 coding sequence is TGTGCCAGCAGCCCCAGAGGGGGCTCGGGGCAGCCCCAGCATTTT. The rearrangement joins TRBV7-9 to TRBJ1-5, with 7 bases lining up with TRBD1. Germline V lookup: CDR1 SEHNR, CDR2 FQNEAQ (reference sequence). The V and J ends lost 5 bases and 7 bases, in that order; junction bases with no gene match: 11. This CDR3 has 15 residues.

The chain links TRBV5-1 to TRBJ1-2, with unresolved D. Germline assignment: CDR1 SGHRS and CDR2 YFSETQ. The CDR3 loop spans 13 amino acids. Trimming removed 4 bases from V and 2 bases from J, with 9 bases in between. The chain's CDR3 is CASSPERNYGYTF. CDR3 sequence (DNA): TGCGCCAGCAGCCCCGAGAGGAACTATGGCTACACCTTC.

As concerns this clone: This specimen includes other DNA sequences encoding the same CDR3. CDR3 sequence reads: CASKGGMNTEAFF. DNA of the CDR3: TGTGCCAGCAAAGGGGGAATGAACACTGAAGCTTTCTTT. This rearrangement joins TRBV6-6 to TRBJ1-1, with D tentatively TRBD1 (6 bases). The germline V gene has CDR1 MNHNY and CDR2 SVGAGI (reference sequence). The CDR3 runs to 13 residues. V shed 7 bases and J shed 0 bases, with 9 bases lying between them.

This chain uses TRBV5-1 with TRBJ2-3; D gene unclear. The V end was cut by 0 bases, the J end by 1 base, with 9 bases between. Per germline, CDR1 SGHRS and CDR2 YFSETQ. The CDR3 sequence is 15 residues long. The DNA of the CDR3 is TGCGCCAGCAGCTTGGAGGGTATTGGCACAGATACGCAGTATTTT. It specifies CASSLEGIGTDTQYF.

The chain is built from TRBV5-1 and TRBJ2-1; D is possibly TRBD2 (6 bases). Trimming took 4 bases from V and 0 from J, leaving 14 bases between them. CDR1 is SGHRS, CDR2 YFSETQ, per germline. The CDR3 extends over 16 amino acids. CDR3 protein: CASSPGGGSSYNEQFF. The DNA for the CDR3 is TGCGCCAGCAGCCCAGGCGGAGGGAGCTCCTACAATGAGCAGTTCTTC.

This clone has just one count. J is TRBJ2-2 and V is TRBV19; the D gene is possibly TRBD1 (5 bases). Germline V gene sequence: CDR1 LNHDA, CDR2 SQIVND (reference sequence). The CDR3 consists of 15 residues. Trimming took off 9 bases at V and 4 bases at J, with 18 bases between the two ends. The CDR3 DNA reads as TGTGCCAGCGGACCGACAATTGGGGCCACCGGGGAGCTGTTTTTT. This encodes CASGPTIGATGELFF. The full variable domain, with the rest looked up from reference TRBV19 and TRBJ2-2, is DGGITQSPKYLFRKEGQNVTLSCEQNLNHDAMYWYRQDPGQGLRLIYYSQIVNDFQKGDIAEGYSVSREKKESFPLTVTSAQKNPTAFYLCASGPTIGATGELFFGEGSRLTVL.

The J gene is TRBJ2-3, the V gene TRBV28; 14 bases align to TRBD2. Per germline, CDR1 MDHEN and CDR2 SYDVKM. The CDR3 totals 18 residues. The trim removed 5 bases at V and 6 bases at J, leaving 13 bases unmatched. For the CDR3, the DNA is TGTGCCAGCAGTCCTCTCAGACTAGCGGGGGGGAAGGGGGATACGCAGTATTTT. This encodes CASSPLRLAGGKGDTQYF.

The gene calls are TRBV12-5 and TRBJ2-3, with D possibly TRBD1 on 5 matching bases. The CDR3 length is 16 residues. V was clipped by 6 bases and J by 0 bases, with 16 bases between them. The germline V gene encodes CDR1 LGHNT and CDR2 FRNRAP. In nucleotides, the CDR3 is TGTGCTAGTGGGTTAGGCAGGGTAGGGAGCACAGATACGCAGTATTTT. Its protein product is CASGLGRVGSTDTQYF.

The chain is built from TRBV12-5 and TRBJ2-1; maybe TRBD1 (6 bases). Germline V CDR1 and CDR2: LGHNT, FRNRAP. Trimming removed 5 bases from V and 5 bases from J, with 10 bases in between. This CDR3 contains 13 residues. The CDR3 bases are TGTGCTAGTGGTCAGGACAGAAACAATGAGCAGTTCTTC. Its translation: CASGQDRNNEQFF.

The chain combines TRBV7-9 with TRBJ2-2; unclear D gene. CDR3 length equals 17 residues. Looked up from germline, CDR1 is SEHNR and CDR2 is FQNEAQ (reference sequence). Trimming took 4 bases from V and 6 from J, leaving 21 bases between them. This CDR3 is CASSSKALVGTSGELFF. The CDR3 coding sequence is TGTGCCAGCAGCTCTAAGGCTCTGGTCGGAACTTCCGGGGAGCTGTTTTTT. The entire variable domain, with the rest obtained from reference TRBV7-9 and TRBJ2-2, is as follows: DTGVSQNPRHKITKRGQNVTFRCDPISEHNRLYWYRQTLGQGPEFLTYFQNEAQLEKSRLLSDRFSAERPKGSFSTLEIQRTEQGDSAMYLCASSSKALVGTSGELFFGEGSRLTVL.

This clone has a handful of counts. The V gene is TRBV9, the J gene TRBJ2-5, with D possibly TRBD2 on 7 matching bases. This CDR3 region has 16 residues. V was trimmed by 4 bases and J by 2 bases, leaving 18 bases between them. Germline loops: CDR1 SGDLS, CDR2 YYNGEE. The CDR3 nucleotides are TGTGCCAGCAGCCCAAATGGTCGGGGGGCTCAAGAGACCCAGTACTTC. It yields the protein CASSPNGRGAQETQYF.

This clone was recorded a few times. The V gene is TRBV4-1, the J gene TRBJ1-1; D not certain. The length of the CDR3 is 16 residues. CDR1 is MGHRA, CDR2 YSYEKL, per germline. The V end lost 2 bases, the J end lost 1 base, and 14 bases lay between the germline ends. The CDR3: CASSQSPNEGNTEAFF. In DNA, the CDR3 is TGCGCCAGCAGCCAATCTCCTAACGAGGGGAACACTGAAGCTTTCTTT.

The chain recombines TRBV27 with TRBJ1-2, with D perhaps matching TRBD1 (5 bases). CDR1 is MNHEY, CDR2 SMNVEV, per germline (reference sequence). The CDR3 is 15 amino acids. V was pared by 5 bases and J by 0 bases, with 13 bases between. The CDR3 nucleotides read TGTGCCAGCAGTCCCTCGGGGGGAGCTAACTATGGCTACACCTTC. It specifies CASSPSGGANYGYTF.

The chain couples TRBV6-6 to TRBJ2-1; D is unresolved. Trimming shortened V by 0 bases and J by 5 bases, and 8 bases separated the two germline ends. The CDR3 runs 14 residues. Germline V gene lookup returns CDR1 MNHNY and CDR2 SVGAGI (reference sequence). The CDR3: CASSYSWTDNEQFF. The CDR3 region has the DNA TGTGCCAGCAGTTACTCGTGGACGGACAATGAGCAGTTCTTC.

The chain joins TRBV27 to TRBJ1-5; D call uncertain. V was pared by 1 base and J by 0 bases, with 7 bases between. There are 15 residues in the CDR3. CDR1 and CDR2 (germline): MNHEY, SMNVEV (reference sequence). The CDR3 spells CASSLLSNSNQPQHF. CDR3 nucleotide sequence: TGTGCCAGCAGTTTATTATCCAATAGCAATCAGCCCCAGCATTTT.

DNA for the CDR3: TGCGCCAGCAGCGCCCCCCTACAGGGGGCTACTGAAGCTTTCTTT. Translating gives CASSAPLQGATEAFF. The genes are TRBV5-1 and TRBJ1-1; 9 positions match TRBD1. The ends lost 4 bases at V and 5 bases at J; junction bases unmatched: 9. The CDR3 totals 15 residues. In germline, CDR1 is SGHRS, CDR2 YFSETQ.

The chain employs TRBV19 and TRBJ1-1; 9 bases are shared with TRBD1. The CDR3 runs to 15 residues. J lost 1 base, V lost 9 bases, and 9 bases had no gene match. The germline V gene encodes CDR1 LNHDA and CDR2 SQIVND (reference sequence). The CDR3 reads CASKPGQGPNTEAFF. CDR3 sequence (DNA): TGTGCCAGCAAACCGGGACAGGGACCGAACACTGAAGCTTTCTTT.

The chain uses TRBV6-5 and TRBJ1-2; D gene uncertain. The CDR3 is 15 amino acids. The germline V and J ends were trimmed by 2 bases and 4 bases, with 14 bases remaining between them. CDR1 and CDR2 from the germline V gene are MNHEY and SVGAGI. The CDR3 spells CASSYGRTLSYGYTF. The CDR3 DNA follows: TGTGCCAGCAGTTACGGAAGGACTCTGAGCTATGGCTACACCTTC.

As for this clone: The junction shows a germline mismatch at one end, possibly a read error. The CDR3 coding sequence is TGTGCTAGCAGCTTAGGGCACAGGGGGTCTGGGGCCAACGTCCTGACTTTC. Its protein product is CASSLGHRGSGANVLTF. The chain uses TRBV7-7 and TRBJ2-6; 8 nucleotides line up with TRBD1. The CDR3 consists of 17 residues. Germline V gene data show CDR1 as SSHAT and CDR2 as FNYEAQ (reference sequence).

This clone was seen once. This sequence joins TRBV28 and TRBJ2-7; D possibly corresponds to TRBD2 (6 bases). This CDR3 is built from 15 residues. Germline-derived CDR1 and CDR2 are MDHEN and SYDVKM. Trimming shortened V by 3 bases and J by 0 bases, and 12 bases separated the two germline ends. The DNA for the CDR3 is TGTGCCAGCAGTTTTAACGGGGGTATCTCCTACGAGCAGTACTTC. Translating it yields CASSFNGGISYEQYF.

V is TRBV4-3 and J is TRBJ1-4; the match to TRBD1 covers 8 bases. The germline gives CDR1 LGHNA, CDR2 YSLEER. The junction had 10 bases not matched to a gene; V was cut back by 5 bases and J by 2 bases. The CDR3 consists of 17 residues. CDR3 nucleotide sequence: TGCGCCAGCAGCTTAAACCGGGACAGGACCACTAATGAAAAACTGTTTTTT. Encoded protein: CASSLNRDRTTNEKLFF.

By its share, this clone is medium-sized. V gene TRBV6-6 combines with J gene TRBJ2-7, with 9 bases aligning to TRBD1. The CDR3 covers 15 residues. Germline trimming cut 5 bases from V and 1 base from J; bases unmatched to any gene: 6. The germline V gene encodes CDR1 MNHNY and CDR2 SVGAGI (reference sequence). DNA for the CDR3: TGTGCCAGCAGTAGGACAGGGGCAGAATCCTACGAGCAGTACTTC. Translation: CASSRTGAESYEQYF.

The chain employs TRBV19 and TRBJ2-5, with D possibly TRBD1 on 6 matching bases. The CDR3 consists of 14 residues. Germline values: CDR1 LNHDA, CDR2 SQIVND (reference sequence). With 4 bases removed from V and 1 base from J, the gap between germline ends came to 10 bases. The CDR3 loop reads CASSSGQRQETQYF. The CDR3 DNA is TGTGCCAGTAGTAGCGGACAGCGCCAAGAGACCCAGTACTTC.

The chain joins TRBV7-3 to TRBJ1-6, with no clear D. V was cut by 1 base and J by 1 base, with 17 bases left in between. The CDR3 spans 19 residues. Per the germline V gene, CDR1 is SGHTA and CDR2 is FQGTGA. For the CDR3, the DNA is TGTGCCAGCAGCTTAATAATCCGGATTAGAGTGTCCTATAATTCACCCCTCCACTTT. Encoded protein: CASSLIIRIRVSYNSPLHF.